The following is a TCR beta chain sequence with its context. The antigen is unknown. This record belongs to a study of T cell responses to AZD1222 COVID-19 vaccine. There are 16 residues in the CDR3. Trimming removed 0 bases at V and 1 base at J, with 10 bases between. The germline V gene has CDR1 KGHSH and CDR2 LQKENI. Sequencing was performed with immunoSEQ multiplex PCR; in TCRdb, only in-frame clones are kept and a portion is missing. The sample has 180,000 or so clones, 91% seen once; the top ten hold 1.5% to 2%. The analysis combined second doses at about 4 or about 12 weeks. Study-wide points: Only after the peak T cell response were repertoires sampled. Nearly half of spike-specific TCRs reportedly target unmutated variant regions.

The sequence was collected from an adult who received the AZD1222 COVID-19 vaccine. The sequencing used peripheral blood, collected 28 days after the second AZD1222 dose. The chain joins TRBV18 to TRBJ2-1, with no clear D. CDR3 in amino acids: CASSPPPDPSYNEQFF. The DNA of the CDR3 is TGTGCCAGCTCACCACCGCCCGACCCATCCTACAATGAGCAGTTCTTC.